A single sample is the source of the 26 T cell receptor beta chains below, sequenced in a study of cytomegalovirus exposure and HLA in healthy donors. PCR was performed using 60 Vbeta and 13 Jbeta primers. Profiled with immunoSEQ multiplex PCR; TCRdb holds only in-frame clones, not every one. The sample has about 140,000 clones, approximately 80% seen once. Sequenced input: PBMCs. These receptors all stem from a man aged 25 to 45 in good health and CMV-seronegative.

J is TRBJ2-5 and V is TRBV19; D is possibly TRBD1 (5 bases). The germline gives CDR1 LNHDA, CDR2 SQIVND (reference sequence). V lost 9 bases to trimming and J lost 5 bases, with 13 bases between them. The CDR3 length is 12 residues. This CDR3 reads CASNQGFETQYF. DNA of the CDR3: TGTGCCAGCAATCAGGGTTTCGAGACCCAGTACTTC.

The chain's CDR3 is CASSVRGQGATDTQYF. CDR3 nucleotide sequence: TGTGCCAGCAGCGTGAGGGGACAGGGAGCAACAGATACGCAGTATTTT. This chain joins TRBV9 and TRBJ2-3, with 9 bases that match TRBD1. Per germline, CDR1 SGDLS and CDR2 YYNGEE. The CDR3 loop spans 16 amino acids. Trimming at V came to 2 bases and at J to 3 bases, leaving 7 bases not matched to a gene.

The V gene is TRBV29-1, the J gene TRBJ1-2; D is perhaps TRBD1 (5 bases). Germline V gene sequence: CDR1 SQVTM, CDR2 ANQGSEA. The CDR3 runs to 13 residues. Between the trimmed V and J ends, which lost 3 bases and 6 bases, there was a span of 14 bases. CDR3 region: CSVDRKGGDGYTF. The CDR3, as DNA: TGCAGCGTTGATCGTAAGGGAGGGGATGGCTACACCTTC.

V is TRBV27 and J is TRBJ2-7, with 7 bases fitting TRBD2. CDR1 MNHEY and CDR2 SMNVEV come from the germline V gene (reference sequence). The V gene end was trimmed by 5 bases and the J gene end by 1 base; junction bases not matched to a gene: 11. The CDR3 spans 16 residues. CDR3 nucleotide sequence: TGTGCCAGCAGTCCAGGAATAGGGGAGGGATCCTACGAGCAGTACTTC. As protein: CASSPGIGEGSYEQYF.

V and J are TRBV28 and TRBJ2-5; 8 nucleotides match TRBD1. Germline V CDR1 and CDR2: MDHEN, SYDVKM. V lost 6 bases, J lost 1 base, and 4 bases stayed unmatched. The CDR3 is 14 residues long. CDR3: CASRNRGAQETQYF. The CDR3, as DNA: TGTGCCAGCAGAAACAGGGGGGCCCAAGAGACCCAGTACTTC.

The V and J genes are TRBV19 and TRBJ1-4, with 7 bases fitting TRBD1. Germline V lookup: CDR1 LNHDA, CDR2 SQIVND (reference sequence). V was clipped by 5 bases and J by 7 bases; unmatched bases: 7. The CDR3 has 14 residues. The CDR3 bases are TGTGCCAGTAGTCTCGTGGACAGGTTTGAAAAACTGTTTTTT. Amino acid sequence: CASSLVDRFEKLFF.

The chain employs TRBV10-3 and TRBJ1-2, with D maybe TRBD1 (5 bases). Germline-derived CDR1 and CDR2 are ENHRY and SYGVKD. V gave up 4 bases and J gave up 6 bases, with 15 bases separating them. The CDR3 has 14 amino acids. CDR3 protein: CAISGLGPGDGYTF. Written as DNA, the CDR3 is TGTGCCATCAGTGGACTGGGACCGGGGGATGGCTACACCTTC.

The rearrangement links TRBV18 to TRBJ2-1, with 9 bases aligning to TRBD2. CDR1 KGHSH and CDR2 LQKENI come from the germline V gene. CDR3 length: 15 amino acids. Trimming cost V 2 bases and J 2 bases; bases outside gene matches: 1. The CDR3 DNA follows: TGTGCCAGCTCACCAGCGGGAGGGCCCTACAATGAGCAGTTCTTC. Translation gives CASSPAGGPYNEQFF.

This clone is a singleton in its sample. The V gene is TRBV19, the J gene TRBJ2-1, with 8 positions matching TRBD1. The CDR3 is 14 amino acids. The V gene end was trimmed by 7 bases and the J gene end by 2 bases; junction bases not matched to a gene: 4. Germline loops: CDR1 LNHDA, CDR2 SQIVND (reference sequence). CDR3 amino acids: CASTPRGPYNEQFF. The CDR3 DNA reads TGTGCCAGTACCCCCAGGGGGCCCTACAATGAGCAGTTCTTC.

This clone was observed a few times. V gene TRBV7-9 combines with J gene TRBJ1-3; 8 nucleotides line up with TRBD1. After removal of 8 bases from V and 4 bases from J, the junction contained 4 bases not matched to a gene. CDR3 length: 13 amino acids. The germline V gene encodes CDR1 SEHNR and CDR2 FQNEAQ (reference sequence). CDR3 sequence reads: CASRQGAGNTIYF. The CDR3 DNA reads TGTGCCAGCCGGCAGGGGGCCGGAAACACCATATATTTT.

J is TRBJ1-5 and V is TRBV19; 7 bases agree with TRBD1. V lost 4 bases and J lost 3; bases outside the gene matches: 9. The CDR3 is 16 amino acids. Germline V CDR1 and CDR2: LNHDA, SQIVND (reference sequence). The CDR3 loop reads CASSTTGESFNQPQHF. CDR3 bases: TGTGCCAGTAGTACCACAGGGGAATCCTTCAATCAGCCCCAGCATTTT.

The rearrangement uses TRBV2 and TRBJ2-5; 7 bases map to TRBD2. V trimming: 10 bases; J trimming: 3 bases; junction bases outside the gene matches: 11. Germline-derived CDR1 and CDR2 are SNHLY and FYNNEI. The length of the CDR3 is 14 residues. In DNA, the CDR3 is TGTGCCACAACCCCCGGGCTAGCGGAAGAGACCCAGTACTTC. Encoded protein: CATTPGLAEETQYF.

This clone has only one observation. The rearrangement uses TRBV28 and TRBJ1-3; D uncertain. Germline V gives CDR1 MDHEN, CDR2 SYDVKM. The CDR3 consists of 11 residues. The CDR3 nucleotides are TGTGGAGTCTCGCGAGGAAACACCATATATTTT. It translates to CGVSRGNTIYF.

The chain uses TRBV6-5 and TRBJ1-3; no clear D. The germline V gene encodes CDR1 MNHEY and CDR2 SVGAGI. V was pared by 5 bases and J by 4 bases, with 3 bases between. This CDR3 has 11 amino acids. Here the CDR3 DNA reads TGTGCCAGCAGTCGGGGAAACACCATATATTTT. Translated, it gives CASSRGNTIYF.

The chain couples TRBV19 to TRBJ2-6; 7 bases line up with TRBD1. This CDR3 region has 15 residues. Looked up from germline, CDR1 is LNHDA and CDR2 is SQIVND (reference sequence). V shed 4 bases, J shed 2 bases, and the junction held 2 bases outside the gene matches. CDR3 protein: CASSTTGAGANVLTF. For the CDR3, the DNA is TGTGCCAGTAGTACAACAGGGGCTGGGGCCAACGTCCTGACTTTC.

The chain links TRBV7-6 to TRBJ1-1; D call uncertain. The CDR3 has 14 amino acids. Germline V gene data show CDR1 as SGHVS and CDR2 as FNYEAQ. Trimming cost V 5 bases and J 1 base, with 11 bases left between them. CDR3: CASSRGGGNTEAFF. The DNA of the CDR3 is TGTGCCAGCAGCCGCGGAGGAGGGAACACTGAAGCTTTCTTT.

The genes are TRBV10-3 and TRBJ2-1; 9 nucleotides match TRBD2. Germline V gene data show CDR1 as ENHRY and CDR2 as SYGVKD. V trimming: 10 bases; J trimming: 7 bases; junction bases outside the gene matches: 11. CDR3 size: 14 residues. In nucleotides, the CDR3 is TGTGCCACCGGGGGTAGCGGGAGTAGAAATGAGCAGTTCTTC. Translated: CATGGSGSRNEQFF.

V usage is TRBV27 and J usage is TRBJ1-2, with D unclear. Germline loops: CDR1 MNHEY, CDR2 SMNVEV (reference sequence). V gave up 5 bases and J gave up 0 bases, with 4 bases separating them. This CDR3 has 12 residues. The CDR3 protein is CASSPSNYGYTF. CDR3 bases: TGTGCCAGCAGTCCATCTAACTATGGCTACACCTTC.

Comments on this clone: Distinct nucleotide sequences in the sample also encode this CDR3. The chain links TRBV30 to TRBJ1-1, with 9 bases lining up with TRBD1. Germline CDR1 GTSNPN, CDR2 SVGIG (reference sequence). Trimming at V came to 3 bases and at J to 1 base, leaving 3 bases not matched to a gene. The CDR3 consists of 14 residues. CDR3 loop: CAWSLGQGNTEAFF. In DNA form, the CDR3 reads TGTGCCTGGAGCTTGGGACAGGGGAACACTGAAGCTTTCTTT.

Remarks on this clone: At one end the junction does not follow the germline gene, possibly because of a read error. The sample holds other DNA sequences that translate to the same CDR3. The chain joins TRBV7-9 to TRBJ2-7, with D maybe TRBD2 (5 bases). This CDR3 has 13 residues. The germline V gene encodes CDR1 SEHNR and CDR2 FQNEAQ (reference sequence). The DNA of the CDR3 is TGTGCTAGCAGCTCCGGACTGGGCGGGGAGCAGTACTTC. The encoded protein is CASSSGLGGEQYF.

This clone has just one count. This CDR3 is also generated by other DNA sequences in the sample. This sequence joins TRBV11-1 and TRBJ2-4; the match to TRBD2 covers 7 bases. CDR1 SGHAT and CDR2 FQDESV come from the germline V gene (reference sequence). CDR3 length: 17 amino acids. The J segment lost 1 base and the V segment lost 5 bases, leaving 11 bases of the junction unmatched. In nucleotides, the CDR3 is TGTGCCAGCAGCGTAACTCCGGGGAGGGAGGCCAAAAACATTCAGTACTTC. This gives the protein CASSVTPGREAKNIQYF.

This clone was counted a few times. The CDR3 DNA follows: TGTGCCAGCAACCGGGACAGGAGGAACACTGAAGCTTTCTTT. Protein product: CASNRDRRNTEAFF. The rearrangement links TRBV6-5 to TRBJ1-1; 8 positions match TRBD1. Germline CDR1 MNHEY, CDR2 SVGAGI. This CDR3 spans 14 amino acids. Unmatched junction bases numbered 5, after V lost 7 bases and J lost 1 base.

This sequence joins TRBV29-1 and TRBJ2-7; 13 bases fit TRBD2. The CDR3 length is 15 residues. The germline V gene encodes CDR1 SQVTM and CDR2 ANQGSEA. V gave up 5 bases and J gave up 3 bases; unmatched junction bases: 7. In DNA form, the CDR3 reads TGCAGCGTTAGCCGACTAGCGGGAGGTAACTACGAGCAGTACTTC. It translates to CSVSRLAGGNYEQYF.

The CDR3 region has the DNA TGTGCCACGGGACAGGGTCAACCCGGGGAGCTGTTTTTT. Its protein product is CATGQGQPGELFF. The rearrangement joins TRBV2 to TRBJ2-2; 9 bases are a match to TRBD1. The CDR3 sequence is 13 residues long. Germline V gene lookup returns CDR1 SNHLY and CDR2 FYNNEI. J was trimmed by 6 bases and V by 10 bases; bases with no gene match: 6.

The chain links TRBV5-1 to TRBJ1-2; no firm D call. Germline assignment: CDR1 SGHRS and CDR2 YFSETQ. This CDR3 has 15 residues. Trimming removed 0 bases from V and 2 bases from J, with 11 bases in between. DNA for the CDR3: TGCGCCAGCAGCTTGGATGCGGGAAAAAACTATGGCTACACCTTC. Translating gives CASSLDAGKNYGYTF.

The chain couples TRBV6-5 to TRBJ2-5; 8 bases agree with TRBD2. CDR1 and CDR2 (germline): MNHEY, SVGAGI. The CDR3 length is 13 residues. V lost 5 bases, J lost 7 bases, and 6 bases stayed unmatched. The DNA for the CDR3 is TGTGCCAGCAGTGTTAGCGGGGCAGGGACCCAGTACTTC. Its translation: CASSVSGAGTQYF.